The 28 T cell receptor beta chains in this list originate from one sample, sequenced in a study of T-cell reconstitution after alpha-beta-depleted transplantation in children. During its preparation, the TCRbeta library received unique molecular identifiers. TCRdb called the PCR reads again in MiXCR, with one record for every CDR3 protein. The sample carries some 490,000 distinct CDR3 sequences, around 12% recorded once. The sample was PBMCs from the stem cell graft donor, taken from the stem cell graft. The source is a human donor who donated a stem cell graft to a child with combined immunodeficiency.

V is TRBV25-1 and J is TRBJ2-7; D not certain. This CDR3 is 14 amino acids long. V lost 0 bases, J lost 0 bases, and 6 bases lay in between. Germline lookup yields CDR1 MGHDK and CDR2 SYGVNS. CDR3 nucleotide sequence: TGTGCCAGCAGTGAATATTCCAGCTCCTACGAGCAGTACTTC. Its protein is CASSEYSSSYEQYF.

The sample holds a few counts of this clonotype. This chain uses TRBV9 with TRBJ2-3; D perhaps matches TRBD1 (6 bases). Looked up from germline, CDR1 is SGDLS and CDR2 is YYNGEE. V was pared by 2 bases and J by 2 bases, with 9 bases between. The CDR3 sequence is 14 residues long. The CDR3 protein is CASSVDSPTDTQYF. The DNA for the CDR3 is TGTGCCAGCAGCGTGGACAGTCCCACAGATACGCAGTATTTT. The full variable domain, in which reference TRBV9 and TRBJ2-3 provide the parts outside the CDR3, is DSGVTQTPKHLITATGQRVTLRCSPRSGDLSVYWYQQSLDQGLQFLIQYYNGEERAKGNILERFSAQQFPDLHSELNLSSLELGDSALYFCASSVDSPTDTQYFGPGTRLTVL.

The rearrangement uses TRBV6-1 and TRBJ1-6; 7 bases fit TRBD1. The CDR3 length is 16 residues. Germline V gene data show CDR1 as MNHNS and CDR2 as SASEGT. The V and J ends lost 7 bases and 0 bases, in that order; junction bases with no gene match: 6. The CDR3 DNA reads TGTGCCAGCAAGGGGGCTGCTCTCTCCTATAATTCACCCCTCCACTTT. Translating it yields CASKGAALSYNSPLHF.

This clonotype was observed a handful of times. The rearrangement joins TRBV25-1 to TRBJ2-3, with TRBD2 identical over 9 bases. V was pared by 6 bases and J by 1 base, with 5 bases of the junction left unmatched. CDR3 size: 15 residues. Looked up from germline, CDR1 is MGHDK and CDR2 is SYGVNS. The CDR3 here is CASRSSGDRTDTQYF. Written as DNA, the CDR3 is TGTGCCAGCAGATCTAGCGGGGACCGCACAGATACGCAGTATTTT.

J is TRBJ2-3 and V is TRBV4-3; D gene unclear. Germline V lookup: CDR1 LGHNA, CDR2 YSLEER. The germline V and J ends were trimmed by 0 bases and 0 bases, with 10 bases remaining between them. The CDR3 length is 16 residues. In DNA, the CDR3 is TGCGCCAGCAGCCAAGATCCGGGTAGCAGCACAGATACGCAGTATTTT. Translating gives CASSQDPGSSTDTQYF.

This clonotype was observed at least ten times. The chain couples TRBV4-1 to TRBJ2-1; tentative D call: TRBD2 (6 bases). V dropped 4 bases and J dropped 5 bases, with 15 bases sitting between them. This CDR3 comprises 15 residues. The germline V gene encodes CDR1 MGHRA and CDR2 YSYEKL. CDR3 nucleotides: TGCGCCAGCAGCCCCGGGACTGGGTTCAACAATGAGCAGTTCTTC. As protein: CASSPGTGFNNEQFF.

The CDR3 protein is CASSEGLLNTEAFF. The CDR3 DNA follows: TGTGCCAGCAGTGAAGGACTCCTGAACACTGAAGCTTTCTTT. The rearrangement uses TRBV6-1 and TRBJ1-1; no firm D call. The germline CDR1 and CDR2 sequences are MNHNS and SASEGT. This CDR3 has 14 residues. Trimming removed 1 base at V and 0 bases at J, with 6 bases between.

The genes are TRBV27 and TRBJ1-3, with D tentatively TRBD1 (5 bases). V lost 7 bases to trimming and J lost 0 bases, with 7 bases between them. This CDR3 has 13 amino acids. Germline V gene lookup returns CDR1 MNHEY and CDR2 SMNVEV (reference sequence). The CDR3 protein is CASKGSSGNTIYF. The CDR3 bases are TGTGCCAGCAAGGGGAGCTCTGGAAACACCATATATTTT.

This clonotype was picked up a small number of times. Compared with germline, one end of the junction differs, possibly owing to a read error. The chain uses TRBV4-2 and TRBJ2-3; 10 bases map to TRBD2. Germline CDR1 and CDR2: LGHNA and YNFKEQ. The CDR3 extends over 13 amino acids. CDR3 in amino acids: CASSQGSGGAGVF. The CDR3 DNA reads as TGTGCCAGCAGCCAAGGGAGCGGGGGGGCCGGTGTTTTT.

The chain joins TRBV12-3 or TRBV12-4 to TRBJ2-1; TRBD2 agrees at 8 bases. Losses at the gene ends were 5 bases for V and 1 base for J; bases not matched to a gene: 10. The CDR3 extends over 17 amino acids. CDR3 region: CASSNPRGVQSYNEQFF. For the CDR3, the DNA is TGTGCCAGCAGTAACCCGCGGGGGGTCCAATCCTACAATGAGCAGTTCTTC.

This clonotype was found a few times. The chain joins TRBV20-1 to TRBJ2-7; 7 bases line up with TRBD1. V was clipped by 2 bases and J by 3 bases; unmatched bases: 4. The CDR3 has 13 residues. The germline gives CDR1 DFQATT, CDR2 SNEGSKA (reference sequence). DNA for the CDR3: TGCAGTGCTAGAACGGGACAGTGCTACGAGCAGTACTTC. Amino acids: CSARTGQCYEQYF.

This clonotype showed up just a few times. This rearrangement joins TRBV5-1 to TRBJ2-3; perhaps D is TRBD1 or TRBD2 (5 bases each). CDR1 and CDR2 from the germline V gene are SGHRS and YFSETQ. This CDR3 region has 16 residues. V lost 4 bases and J lost 0, with 15 bases in between. CDR3 DNA: TGCGCCAGCAGCCCCAGGGACCCAGGTAGCACAGATACGCAGTATTTT. Its translation: CASSPRDPGSTDTQYF.

The chain links TRBV18 to TRBJ2-5; unclear D gene. Trimming cost V 3 bases and J 2 bases, with 10 bases left between them. Germline V lookup: CDR1 KGHSH, CDR2 LQKENI. CDR3 length: 14 amino acids. CDR3: CASSPVPFQETQYF. CDR3 sequence (DNA): TGTGCCAGCTCACCGGTTCCCTTTCAAGAGACCCAGTACTTC.

This chain joins TRBV6-1 and TRBJ1-2; weak D call: TRBD1 (6 bases). CDR1 is MNHNS, CDR2 SASEGT, per germline. The CDR3 consists of 14 residues. V was trimmed by 8 bases and J by 1 base, leaving 14 bases between them. The CDR3 DNA reads as TGTGCCAGCGCCCAGGACAGAAATAACTATGGCTACACCTTC. It encodes CASAQDRNNYGYTF.

There are many counts of this clonotype. The genes are TRBV28 and TRBJ1-2; D perhaps matches TRBD1 (5 bases). V lost 6 bases, J lost 1 base, and 12 bases lay in between. The CDR3 loop spans 14 amino acids. Germline lookup yields CDR1 MDHEN and CDR2 SYDVKM. CDR3 bases: TGTGCCAGCAGGAGGAGGGGCGTTAACTATGGCTACACCTTC. Amino acid sequence: CASRRRGVNYGYTF.

This clonotype was detected ten times or more. The rearrangement links TRBV5-1 to TRBJ2-7; 7 positions agree with TRBD1. V trimming: 3 bases; J trimming: 4 bases; junction bases outside the gene matches: 7. Germline V gene sequence: CDR1 SGHRS, CDR2 YFSETQ. The length of the CDR3 is 14 residues. In nucleotides, the CDR3 is TGCGCCAGCAGCTGGACAGGCCCCCCGTACGAGCAGTACTTC. Its protein product is CASSWTGPPYEQYF.

This sequence joins TRBV11-2 and TRBJ2-1; a possible D gene is TRBD2 (6 bases). The CDR3 loop spans 15 amino acids. V gave up 0 bases and J gave up 5 bases, with 11 bases separating them. Germline V gene data show CDR1 as SGHAT and CDR2 as FQNNGV. This CDR3 reads CASSLEWGGHNEQFF. The CDR3 coding sequence is TGTGCCAGCAGCTTAGAATGGGGAGGCCACAATGAGCAGTTCTTC.

The rearrangement uses TRBV10-3 and TRBJ2-7; TRBD2 agrees at 8 bases. V lost 4 bases and J lost 4; bases outside the gene matches: 12. Germline CDR1 ENHRY, CDR2 SYGVKD. CDR3 length: 16 amino acids. CDR3 DNA: TGTGCCATCAGTGCCCTGGACAGCGGGAGTAGGTACGAGCAGTACTTC. Its protein product is CAISALDSGSRYEQYF.

Only a few counts were recorded for this clonotype. The V call is TRBV29-1, the J call TRBJ2-1; possible D gene TRBD2, 6 bases. Per the germline V gene, CDR1 is SQVTM and CDR2 is ANQGSEA. V lost 4 bases and J lost 8, with 15 bases in between. The CDR3 loop spans 13 amino acids. The CDR3 here is CSVASGWGDEQFF. Written as DNA, the CDR3 is TGCAGCGTTGCCAGCGGGTGGGGAGATGAGCAGTTCTTC.

This clonotype appeared a few times. V gene TRBV6-6 combines with J gene TRBJ2-5; TRBD1 matches at 8 bases. The germline gives CDR1 MNHNY, CDR2 SVGAGI (reference sequence). This CDR3 spans 12 amino acids. V gave up 2 bases and J gave up 7 bases; unmatched junction bases: 0. The CDR3 reads CASSYGQGTQYF. The CDR3, as DNA: TGTGCCAGCAGTTACGGACAGGGGACCCAGTACTTC.

This clonotype was seen a handful of times. The genes are TRBV11-2 and TRBJ2-7, with 8 bases fitting TRBD2. Germline V CDR1 and CDR2: SGHAT, FQNNGV. Losses at the gene ends were 0 bases for V and 2 bases for J; bases not matched to a gene: 3. The CDR3 totals 15 residues. In DNA, the CDR3 is TGTGCCAGCAGCTTAGAGCGGGGGGACACCTACGAGCAGTACTTC. Residues: CASSLERGDTYEQYF.

This clonotype was seen only a few times. The rearrangement joins TRBV30 to TRBJ2-7; 7 bases line up with TRBD1. Trimming cost V 2 bases and J 1 base; bases outside gene matches: 8. The CDR3 contains 15 residues. The germline V gene has CDR1 GTSNPN and CDR2 SVGIG (reference sequence). CDR3 sequence reads: CAWSMGQSASYEQYF. The CDR3 DNA reads TGTGCCTGGAGTATGGGACAGAGTGCTTCCTACGAGCAGTACTTC.

The chain links TRBV12-3 or TRBV12-4 to TRBJ2-1; 10 bases are a match to TRBD2. The trim removed 3 bases at V and 6 bases at J, leaving 2 bases unmatched. This CDR3 is 14 amino acids long. The chain's CDR3 is CASSFGTSANEQFF. CDR3 bases: TGTGCCAGCAGTTTCGGGACTAGCGCCAATGAGCAGTTCTTC.

Details on this clonotype: With a much larger clone just one base away, this may be a read error. The genes are TRBV5-1 and TRBJ2-3; TRBD1 is a possible D gene (5 bases). The germline CDR1 and CDR2 sequences are SGHRS and YFSETQ. The CDR3 is 14 amino acids. The V end lost 0 bases, the J end lost 7 bases, and 12 bases lay between the germline ends. This CDR3 reads CASSLDRPEYTQYF. DNA of the CDR3: TGCGCCAGCAGCTTGGACAGGCCCGAGTATACGCAGTATTTT. Full variable domain (rest looked up from reference TRBV5-1 and TRBJ2-3): KAGVTQTPRYLIKTRGQQVTLSCSPISGHRSVSWYQQTPGQGLQFLFEYFSETQRNKGNFPGRFSGRQFSNSRSEMNVSTLELGDSALYLCASSLDRPEYTQYFGPGTRLTVL.

This clonotype was observed a few times. The J gene is TRBJ1-6, the V gene TRBV6-2 or TRBV6-3; perhaps TRBD1 as D (6 bases). This CDR3 is 16 amino acids long. In germline, CDR1 is MNHEY, CDR2 SVGEGT. With 4 bases removed from V and 7 bases from J, the gap between germline ends came to 17 bases. The CDR3 loop is CASSLLQGAMNSPLHF. The CDR3 bases are TGTGCCAGCAGTTTGCTACAGGGAGCAATGAATTCACCCCTCCACTTT.

The V gene is TRBV24-1, the J gene TRBJ2-1, with D perhaps matching TRBD1 or TRBD2 (6 bases each). This CDR3 is built from 14 residues. Germline CDR1 KGHDR, CDR2 SFDVKD. Trimming removed 4 bases at V and 9 bases at J, with 15 bases between. DNA of the CDR3: TGTGCCACCAGTGAAACTGGGGGGCGGGTTGAGCAGTTCTTC. This sequence encodes CATSETGGRVEQFF.

This clonotype was counted many times. This chain uses TRBV12-3 or TRBV12-4 with TRBJ2-3; D gene uncertain. The CDR3 totals 14 residues. Trimming removed 5 bases from V and 2 bases from J, with 11 bases in between. In DNA form, the CDR3 reads TGTGCCAGCAGTACCCCCCTCCCCACAGATACGCAGTATTTT. Protein: CASSTPLPTDTQYF.

The chain is built from TRBV27 and TRBJ1-1, with 7 bases lining up with TRBD1. Trimming took 5 bases from V and 0 from J; bases not matched to a gene: 9. The CDR3 covers 16 residues. CDR1 and CDR2 (germline): MNHEY, SMNVEV (reference sequence). CDR3 bases: TGTGCCAGCAGTCCGCAACAGGGGCAATTGAACACTGAAGCTTTCTTT. This codes for CASSPQQGQLNTEAFF.